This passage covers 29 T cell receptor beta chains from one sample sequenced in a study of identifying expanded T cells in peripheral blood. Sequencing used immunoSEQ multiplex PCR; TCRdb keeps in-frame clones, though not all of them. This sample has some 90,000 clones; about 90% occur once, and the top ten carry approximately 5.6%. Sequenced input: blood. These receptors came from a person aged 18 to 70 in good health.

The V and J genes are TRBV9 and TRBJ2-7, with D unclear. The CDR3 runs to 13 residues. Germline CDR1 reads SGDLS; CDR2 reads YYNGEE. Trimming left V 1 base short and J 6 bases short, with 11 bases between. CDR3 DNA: TGTGCCAGCAGCGTACAAATACTATCCGAGCAGTACTTC. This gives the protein CASSVQILSEQYF.

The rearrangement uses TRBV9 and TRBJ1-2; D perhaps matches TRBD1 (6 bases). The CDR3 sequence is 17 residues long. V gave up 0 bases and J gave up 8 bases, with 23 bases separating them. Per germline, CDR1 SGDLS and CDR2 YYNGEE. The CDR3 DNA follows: TGTGCCAGCAGCGTAGACCTCCTTCGTTCAGGGGAAGGAGGCTACACCTTC. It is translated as CASSVDLLRSGEGGYTF.

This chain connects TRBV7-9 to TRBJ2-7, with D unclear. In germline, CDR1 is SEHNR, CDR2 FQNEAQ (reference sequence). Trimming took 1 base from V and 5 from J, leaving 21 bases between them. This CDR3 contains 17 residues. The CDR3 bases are TGTGCCAGCAGCTTAGAAGGGCCGGTGACAACGCCAGACGAGCAGTACTTC. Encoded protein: CASSLEGPVTTPDEQYF.

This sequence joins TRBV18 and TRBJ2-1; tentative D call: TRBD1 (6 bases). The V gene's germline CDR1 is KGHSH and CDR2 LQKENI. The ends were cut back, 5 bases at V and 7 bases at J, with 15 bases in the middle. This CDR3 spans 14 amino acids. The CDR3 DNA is TGTGCCAGCTCAACCTCGACAGGAATGAATGAGCAGTTCTTC. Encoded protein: CASSTSTGMNEQFF.

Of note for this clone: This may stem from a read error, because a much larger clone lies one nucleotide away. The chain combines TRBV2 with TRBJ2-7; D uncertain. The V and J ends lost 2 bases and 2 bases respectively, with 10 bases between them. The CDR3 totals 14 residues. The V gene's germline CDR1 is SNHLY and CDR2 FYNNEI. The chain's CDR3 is CASSEQSIPYEQYF. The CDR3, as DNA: TGTGCCAGCAGTGAACAGTCTATCCCCTACGAGCAGTACTTC.

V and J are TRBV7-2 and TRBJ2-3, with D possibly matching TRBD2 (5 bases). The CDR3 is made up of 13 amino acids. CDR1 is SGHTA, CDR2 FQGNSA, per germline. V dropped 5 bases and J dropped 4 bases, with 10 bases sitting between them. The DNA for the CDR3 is TGTGCCAGCAGCCCGGGGTGGGCAGATACGCAGTATTTT. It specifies CASSPGWADTQYF.

CDR3 sequence reads: CASSVGRGDYGYTF. CDR3 DNA: TGTGCCAGCAGTGTGGGCAGGGGAGACTATGGCTACACCTTC. V usage is TRBV2 and J usage is TRBJ1-2, with a tentative D call TRBD1 (6 bases). The CDR3 has 14 amino acids. Per germline, CDR1 SNHLY and CDR2 FYNNEI. V dropped 4 bases and J dropped 3 bases, with 12 bases sitting between them. Together with reference TRBV2 and TRBJ1-2, the CDR3 gives the full variable domain: EPEVTQTPSHQVTQMGQEVILRCVPISNHLYFYWYRQILGQKVEFLVSFYNNEISEKSEIFDDQFSVERPDGSNFTLKIRSTKLEDSAMYFCASSVGRGDYGYTFGSGTRLTVV.

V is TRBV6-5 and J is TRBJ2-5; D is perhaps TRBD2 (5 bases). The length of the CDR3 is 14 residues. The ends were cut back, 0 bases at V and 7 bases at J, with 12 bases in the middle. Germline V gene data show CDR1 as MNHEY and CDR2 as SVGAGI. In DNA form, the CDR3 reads TGTGCCAGCAGTTACTCAGCAGCCCGGGGGACCCAGTACTTC. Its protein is CASSYSAARGTQYF.

CDR3 residues: CASSLAGTGNLWNYGYTF. CDR3 nucleotides: TGCGCCAGCAGCTTAGCCGGGACAGGGAATTTATGGAACTATGGCTACACCTTC. This chain joins TRBV5-1 and TRBJ1-2; 9 positions match TRBD1. J gave up 2 bases and V 2 bases, and 13 bases lay outside the gene matches. Germline V CDR1 and CDR2: SGHRS, YFSETQ. CDR3 length: 18 amino acids.

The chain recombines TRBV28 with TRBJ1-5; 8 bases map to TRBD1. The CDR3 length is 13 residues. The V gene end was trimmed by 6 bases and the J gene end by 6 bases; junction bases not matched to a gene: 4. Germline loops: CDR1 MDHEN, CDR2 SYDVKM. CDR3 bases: TGTGCCAGCAGCAACAGGGGGGGTCAGCCCCAGCATTTT. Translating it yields CASSNRGGQPQHF.

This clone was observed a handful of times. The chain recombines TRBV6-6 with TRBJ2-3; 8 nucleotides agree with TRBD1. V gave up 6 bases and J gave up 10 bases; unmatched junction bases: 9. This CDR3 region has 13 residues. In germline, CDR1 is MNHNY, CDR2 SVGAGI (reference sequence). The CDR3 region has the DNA TGTGCCAGCAGCATCCCTCCGGGACAGGCGCAGTATTTT. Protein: CASSIPPGQAQYF.

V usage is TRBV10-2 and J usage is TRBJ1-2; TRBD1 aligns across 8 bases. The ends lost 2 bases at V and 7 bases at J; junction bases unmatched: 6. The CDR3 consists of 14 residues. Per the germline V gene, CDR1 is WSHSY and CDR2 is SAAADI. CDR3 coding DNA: TGCGCCAGCAGTGAGCTCGGGACAGGCTCTGGCTACACCTTC. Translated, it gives CASSELGTGSGYTF.

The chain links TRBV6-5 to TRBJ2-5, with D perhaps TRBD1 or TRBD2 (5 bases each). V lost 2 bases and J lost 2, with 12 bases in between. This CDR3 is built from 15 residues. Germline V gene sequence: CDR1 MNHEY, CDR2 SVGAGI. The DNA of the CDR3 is TGTGCCAGCAGTTACGCCACCGGGACGCAAGAGACCCAGTACTTC. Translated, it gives CASSYATGTQETQYF.

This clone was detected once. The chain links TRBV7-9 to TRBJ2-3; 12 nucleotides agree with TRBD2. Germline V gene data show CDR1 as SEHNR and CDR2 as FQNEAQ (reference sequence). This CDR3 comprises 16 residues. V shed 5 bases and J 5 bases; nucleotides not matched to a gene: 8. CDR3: CASSRVLAGGGDTQYF. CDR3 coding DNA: TGTGCCAGCAGCCGAGTTCTAGCGGGAGGGGGAGATACGCAGTATTTT.

CDR3 sequence (DNA): TGTGCCAGCAGCACAACAAAGGGGACGGTGGAGAGGGCCAACGTCCTGACTTTC. It yields the protein CASSTTKGTVERANVLTF. This chain uses TRBV7-9 with TRBJ2-6, with D possibly being TRBD1 or TRBD2 (5 bases each). V shed 5 bases and J shed 5 bases, with 22 bases lying between them. CDR1 and CDR2 (germline): SEHNR, FQNEAQ (reference sequence). This CDR3 region has 18 residues.

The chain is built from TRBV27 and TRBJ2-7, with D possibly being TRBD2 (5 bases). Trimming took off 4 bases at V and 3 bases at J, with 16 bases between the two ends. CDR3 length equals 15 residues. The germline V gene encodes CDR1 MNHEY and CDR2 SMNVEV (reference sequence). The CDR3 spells CASSSHTGLIYEQYF. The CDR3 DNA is TGTGCCAGCAGTTCGCACACCGGACTGATCTACGAGCAGTACTTC.

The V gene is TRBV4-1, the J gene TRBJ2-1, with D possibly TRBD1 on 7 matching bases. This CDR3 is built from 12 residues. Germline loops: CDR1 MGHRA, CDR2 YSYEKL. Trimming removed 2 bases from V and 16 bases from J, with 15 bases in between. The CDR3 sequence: CASSQRARGEFF. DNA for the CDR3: TGCGCCAGCAGCCAAAGGGCCAGGGGGGAATTCTTC.

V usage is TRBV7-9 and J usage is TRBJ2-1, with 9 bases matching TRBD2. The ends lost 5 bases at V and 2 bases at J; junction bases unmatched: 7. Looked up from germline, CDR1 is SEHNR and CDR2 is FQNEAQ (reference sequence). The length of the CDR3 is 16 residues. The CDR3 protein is CASSPVRGGPYNEQFF. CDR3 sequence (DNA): TGTGCCAGCAGCCCTGTGCGGGGGGGCCCCTACAATGAGCAGTTCTTC.

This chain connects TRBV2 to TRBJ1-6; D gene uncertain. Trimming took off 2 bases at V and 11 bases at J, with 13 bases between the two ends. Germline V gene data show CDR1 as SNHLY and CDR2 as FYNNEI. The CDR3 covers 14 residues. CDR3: CASSELEGRPPLHF. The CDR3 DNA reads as TGTGCCAGCAGTGAATTGGAGGGCCGGCCACCCCTCCACTTT.

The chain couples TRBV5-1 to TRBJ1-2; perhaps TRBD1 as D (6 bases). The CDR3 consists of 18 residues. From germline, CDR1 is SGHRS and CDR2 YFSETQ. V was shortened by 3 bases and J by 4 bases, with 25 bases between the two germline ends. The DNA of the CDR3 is TGCGCCAGCAGCTCCAGCGCGCCAGGGGCCCACCATCCCTATGGCTACACCTTC. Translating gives CASSSSAPGAHHPYGYTF.

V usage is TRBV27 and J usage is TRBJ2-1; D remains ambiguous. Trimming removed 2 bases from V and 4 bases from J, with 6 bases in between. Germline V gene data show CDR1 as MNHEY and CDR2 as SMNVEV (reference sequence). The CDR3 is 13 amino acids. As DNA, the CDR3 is TGTGCCAGCAGTTTAACTGGGTACAATGAGCAGTTCTTC. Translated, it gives CASSLTGYNEQFF.

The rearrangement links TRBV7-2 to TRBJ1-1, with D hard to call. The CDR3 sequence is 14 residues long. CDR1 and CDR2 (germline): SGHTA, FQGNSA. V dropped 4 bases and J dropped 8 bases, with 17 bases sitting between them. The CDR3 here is CASSSSGLPKEAFF. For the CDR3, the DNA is TGTGCCAGCAGCTCAAGCGGGCTCCCGAAAGAAGCTTTCTTT.

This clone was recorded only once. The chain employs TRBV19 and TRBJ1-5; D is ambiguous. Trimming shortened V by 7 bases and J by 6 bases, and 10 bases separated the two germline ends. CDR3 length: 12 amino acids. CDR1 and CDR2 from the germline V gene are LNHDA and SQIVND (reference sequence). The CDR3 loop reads CASNDPSQPQHF. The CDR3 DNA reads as TGTGCCAGTAACGACCCTTCTCAGCCCCAGCATTTT. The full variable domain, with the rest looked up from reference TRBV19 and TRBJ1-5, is DGGITQSPKYLFRKEGQNVTLSCEQNLNHDAMYWYRQDPGQGLRLIYYSQIVNDFQKGDIAEGYSVSREKKESFPLTVTSAQKNPTAFYLCASNDPSQPQHFGDGTRLSIL.

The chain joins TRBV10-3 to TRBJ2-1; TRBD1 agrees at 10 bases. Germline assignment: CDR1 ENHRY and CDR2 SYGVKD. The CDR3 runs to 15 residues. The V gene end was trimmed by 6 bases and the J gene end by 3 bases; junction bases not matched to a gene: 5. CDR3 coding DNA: TGTGCCATCAGCAAGACAGGGGGCAGCTACAATGAGCAGTTCTTC. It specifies CAISKTGGSYNEQFF.

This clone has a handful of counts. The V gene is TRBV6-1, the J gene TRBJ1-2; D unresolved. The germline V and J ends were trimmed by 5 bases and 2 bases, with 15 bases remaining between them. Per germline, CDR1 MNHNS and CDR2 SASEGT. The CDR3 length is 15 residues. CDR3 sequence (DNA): TGTGCCAGCAGTCTCCATTGGGCGGAAAACTATGGCTACACCTTC. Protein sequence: CASSLHWAENYGYTF.

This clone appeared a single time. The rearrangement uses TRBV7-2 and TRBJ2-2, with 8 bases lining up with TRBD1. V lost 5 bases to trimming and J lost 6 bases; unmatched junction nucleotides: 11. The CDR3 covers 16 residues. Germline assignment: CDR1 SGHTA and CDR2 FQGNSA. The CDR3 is CASSPHITGGSGELFF. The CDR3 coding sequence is TGTGCCAGCAGCCCCCACATAACAGGGGGTTCCGGGGAGCTGTTTTTT. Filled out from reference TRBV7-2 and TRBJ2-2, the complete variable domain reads GAGVSQSPSNKVTEKGKDVELRCDPISGHTALYWYRQSLGQGLEFLIYFQGNSAPDKSGLPSDRFSAERTGGSVSTLTIQRTQQEDSAVYLCASSPHITGGSGELFFGEGSRLTVL.

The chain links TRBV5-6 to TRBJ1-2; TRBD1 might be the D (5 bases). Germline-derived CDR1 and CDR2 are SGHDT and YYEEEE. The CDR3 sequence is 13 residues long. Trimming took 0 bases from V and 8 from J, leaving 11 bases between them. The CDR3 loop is CASSLGGGDGYTF. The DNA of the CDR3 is TGTGCCAGCAGCTTGGGAGGCGGGGACGGCTACACCTTC.

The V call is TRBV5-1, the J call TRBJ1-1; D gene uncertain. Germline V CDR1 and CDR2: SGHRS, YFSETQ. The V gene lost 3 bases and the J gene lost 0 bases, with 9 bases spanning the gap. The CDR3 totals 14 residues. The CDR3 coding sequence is TGCGCCAGCAGCTCGGCGAATATGAACACTGAAGCTTTCTTT. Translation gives CASSSANMNTEAFF.

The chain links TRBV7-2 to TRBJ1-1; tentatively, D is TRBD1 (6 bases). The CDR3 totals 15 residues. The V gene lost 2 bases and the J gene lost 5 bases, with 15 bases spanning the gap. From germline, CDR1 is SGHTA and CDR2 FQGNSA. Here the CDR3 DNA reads TGTGCCAGCAGCTTATTGTGGGGGGCGCGGACTGAAGCTTTCTTT. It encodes CASSLLWGARTEAFF.